The clone carrying this T cell receptor beta chain was seen only once. CDR3 length: 16 residues. CDR1 and CDR2 (germline): SGHRS, YFSETQ. The V gene end was trimmed by 0 bases and the J gene end by 8 bases; junction bases not matched to a gene: 12. The table came from immunoSEQ multiplex PCR; TCRdb's copy has only in-frame clones and leaves some out. The table has 250,000 to 300,000 clones, approximately 90% seen once. These data come from a study of blood T cell repertoires in COVID-19. The clonotype was recovered from a woman aged 40 to 50 with acute COVID-19. The sequencing sample was made of PBMCs or T cells enriched from blood (not recorded which). The chain couples TRBV5-1 to TRBJ1-2; 8 positions match TRBD1. This chain's CDR3 is CASSLGGQVIEDGYTF. CDR3 DNA sequence: TGCGCCAGCAGCTTGGGGGGACAGGTGATTGAGGACGGCTACACCTTC.